One sample yielded the 31 T cell receptor beta chains listed below, sequenced in a study of T cells in women clearing cervical HPV infection (dated by TCRdb to 2017 to 2018). To prepare the library, the immunoSEQ multiplex PCR assay was applied. This immuneACCESS table, as held by TCRdb, lists in-frame sequences with V and J called but not all clones. Of the missing ones, under half trace to an unresolved V gene in checked studies; the others have no known cause. The sample has more than 25,000 clones on record. The top ten clonotypes cover 7.5% to 10% of the sample. The material sequenced was blood buffy coat. The receptors originated from a woman aged 18 to 75 with a cervical HPV16 infection that either progressed to CIN3+ or cleared (not recorded which).

As regards this clone: The read terminates 3 residues ahead of where the CDR3 ends, so the germline J gene completes it. The gene calls are TRBV20-1 and TRBJ2-3; 8 positions agree with TRBD2. CDR3 length equals 15 residues. The V gene's germline CDR1 is DFQATT and CDR2 SNEGSKA (reference sequence). The J segment lost 4 bases and the V segment lost 0 bases, leaving 6 bases of the junction unmatched. The CDR3 spells CSARDPGGLSDTQYF. The covered CDR3 bases are TGCAGTGCTAGAGATCCGGGGGGGCTTTCAGATACG.

The DNA read from the CDR3 is TGTGCCAGCAGCTTGGCAGGAGACGAGTTGGGC. It encodes CASSLAGDELG. The entire CDR3 protein reads CASSLAGDELGYTF. The chain carries TRBV5-6 and TRBJ1-2; D is undetermined. The read terminates 3 residues before the CDR3 end, so the remaining end is supplied by the germline J gene. Per the germline V gene, CDR1 is SGHDT and CDR2 is YYEEEE. The CDR3 consists of 14 residues.

With regard to this clone: Sequencing ends 3 residues short of the CDR3 end; the germline J gene provides the rest. The chain has TRBV28 and TRBJ1-5, with 7 bases matching TRBD1. The ends lost 2 bases at V and 6 bases at J; junction bases unmatched: 7. CDR1 and CDR2 from the germline V gene are MDHEN and SYDVKM. The CDR3 is made up of 15 amino acids. Partial CDR3 DNA: TGTGCCAGCAGTTTACGAGGCAGGGGGAGTCAGCCC. Protein: CASSLRGRGSQP. The full CDR3 sequence reads CASSLRGRGSQPQHF. Together with reference TRBV28 and TRBJ1-5, the CDR3 gives the full variable domain: DVKVTQSSRYLVKRTGEKVFLECVQDMDHENMFWYRQDPGLGLRLIYFSYDVKMKEKGDIPEGYSVSREKKERFSLILESASTNQTSMYLCASSLRGRGSQPQHFGDGTRLSIL.

Considering frequency, this clone is medium-sized. The CDR3 region is CASIESLSYEQYF. CDR3 DNA (partial): TGTGCCAGCATTGAGTCTCTCTCCTACGAG. This chain joins TRBV2 and TRBJ2-7, with unresolved D. The missing CDR3 end, 3 residues past where the read stops, is filled in from the germline J gene. V was shortened by 7 bases and J by 0 bases, with 10 bases between the two germline ends. The CDR3 has 13 residues. Germline values: CDR1 SNHLY, CDR2 FYNNEI.

By frequency, this clone registers medium-sized. Read data end 3 residues before the CDR3 end; the end is taken from the germline J gene. V usage is TRBV2 and J usage is TRBJ2-5, with no clear D. The germline gives CDR1 SNHLY, CDR2 FYNNEI. Trimming removed 3 bases at V and 5 bases at J, with 7 bases between. The CDR3 is made up of 12 amino acids. The CDR3 DNA, read in part, is TGTGCCAGCAGTGATCTAGTGGAGACC. It codes for CASSDLVET. The entire CDR3 protein reads CASSDLVETQYF.

As regards this clone: The DNA ends 3 residues before the CDR3 does, and the rest of the CDR3 is filled in from the germline J gene. The V call is TRBV23-1, the J call TRBJ2-7; 7 nucleotides agree with TRBD1. TRBV23-1 falls under the ORF class, with uncertain function. The trim removed 6 bases at V and 3 bases at J, leaving 8 bases unmatched. The CDR3 loop spans 14 amino acids. CDR3 bases read: TGCGCCAGCAGCCCCGGGACAGCTTACTACGAG. It translates to CASSPGTAYYE. The whole CDR3 protein reads CASSPGTAYYEQYF.

With respect to this clone: The read ends 3 residues before the CDR3 terminus; that terminus is restored from the germline J gene. The rearrangement joins TRBV12-3 or TRBV12-4 to TRBJ2-1; the match to TRBD1 covers 9 bases. Trimming cost V 5 bases and J 6 bases; bases outside gene matches: 11. The CDR3 has 16 residues. Partial CDR3 DNA: TGTGCCAGCAGTATAACAGCGGGACAGGGAAGCAATGAG. It specifies CASSITAGQGSNE. The full CDR3 reads CASSITAGQGSNEQFF.

A remark on this clone: Sequencing ends 3 residues short of the CDR3 end; the germline J gene provides the rest. The chain carries TRBV7-9 and TRBJ1-2; D is ambiguous. The V and J ends lost 4 bases and 4 bases respectively, with 10 bases between them. Germline V lookup: CDR1 SEHNR, CDR2 FQNEAQ (reference sequence). This CDR3 has 13 residues. CDR3 DNA, as far as it was read: TGTGCCAGCAGCTCGGGGTTGGGCTATGGC. This gives the protein CASSSGLGYG. The CDR3 reads in full as CASSSGLGYGYTF.

For this clone: The read stops 3 residues short of the end of the CDR3; the missing end is completed from the germline J gene. The chain is built from TRBV19 and TRBJ2-7, with D tentatively TRBD1 (7 bases). The CDR3 has 14 residues. Germline CDR1 LNHDA, CDR2 SQIVND (reference sequence). Trimming stripped 3 bases from V and 2 bases from J, with 11 bases between. The CDR3 loop is CASSISGGTYEQYF. CDR3 bases read: TGTGCCAGTAGTATTTCAGGGGGGACCTACGAG.

Of note for this clone: The read comes to an end 3 residues before the CDR3 does, leaving the germline J gene to fill in the end. The chain employs TRBV4-1 and TRBJ2-2, with D possibly TRBD2 on 6 matching bases. Germline V gene lookup returns CDR1 MGHRA and CDR2 YSYEKL. The CDR3 has 17 residues. Trimming stripped 2 bases from V and 0 bases from J, with 13 bases between. CDR3 protein: CASSQYGLAPNTGELFF. The part of the CDR3 DNA that was read is TGCGCCAGCAGCCAATATGGTCTAGCGCCGAACACCGGGGAG.

Comment on this clone: The CDR3 is cut off 3 residues early in the read; its end comes from the germline J gene. This chain uses TRBV5-6 with TRBJ2-4; tentative D call: TRBD2 (5 bases). Germline assignment: CDR1 SGHDT and CDR2 YYEEEE. The CDR3 has 14 residues. Deletions cut 0 bases from V and 4 bases from J, with 8 bases between. CDR3 residues: CASSLARAKNIQYF. The CDR3 bases that were read are TGTGCCAGCAGCTTGGCGAGGGCAAAAAACATT.

For this clone: Coverage ceases 3 residues before the CDR3 finishes, and the germline J gene fills in the end. The chain links TRBV20-1 to TRBJ2-5; perhaps TRBD2 as D (6 bases). V lost 3 bases and J 7 bases, leaving 15 bases between the germline ends. The CDR3 has 13 amino acids. Germline V gene lookup returns CDR1 DFQATT and CDR2 SNEGSKA (reference sequence). The CDR3 DNA, read in part, is TGCAGTGCTAGGGCCCCTAGCGTTGCGACC. Protein sequence: CSARAPSVAT. The complete CDR3 sequence is CSARAPSVATQYF.

A remark on this clone: Sequencing ends 3 residues short of the CDR3 end; the germline J gene provides the rest. This rearrangement joins TRBV20-1 to TRBJ2-7; the D gene is possibly TRBD2 (6 bases). The germline V and J ends were trimmed by 2 bases and 5 bases, with 7 bases remaining between them. The CDR3 totals 11 residues. Per the germline V gene, CDR1 is DFQATT and CDR2 is SNEGSKA (reference sequence). CDR3 sequence: CSARSGHEQYF. Partial CDR3 DNA: TGCAGTGCTAGAAGCGGGCACGAG.

Worth noting for this clone: The missing CDR3 end, 3 residues past where the read stops, is filled in from the germline J gene. The chain joins TRBV27 to TRBJ2-7, with 13 bases identical to TRBD2. J lost 5 bases, V lost 6 bases, and 4 bases had no gene match. The CDR3 loop spans 14 amino acids. CDR1 is MNHEY, CDR2 SMNVEV, per germline (reference sequence). CDR3 in amino acids: CASRRTSGRDEQYF. The sequenced part of the CDR3 DNA is TGTGCCAGCAGACGGACTAGCGGGAGAGACGAG.

CDR3 sequence reads: CASRGTGAHTGELFF. The DNA read from the CDR3 is TGTGCCAGCAGGGGGACAGGGGCCCACACCGGGGAG. V gene TRBV2 combines with J gene TRBJ2-2; TRBD1 aligns across 10 bases. The read ends 3 residues shy of where the CDR3 ends; the end is completed using the germline J gene. CDR3 length: 15 amino acids. After removal of 6 bases from V and 3 bases from J, the junction contained 4 bases not matched to a gene. Germline values: CDR1 SNHLY, CDR2 FYNNEI.

A word on this clone: The missing CDR3 end, 3 residues past where the read stops, is filled in from the germline J gene. The V gene is TRBV14, the J gene TRBJ2-6; no clear D. The germline V gene has CDR1 SGHDN and CDR2 FVKESK. V was shortened by 2 bases and J by 0 bases, with 5 bases between the two germline ends. The CDR3 runs 15 residues. CDR3 residues: CASSQYNSGANVLTF. Incomplete CDR3 DNA: TGTGCCAGCAGCCAATATAACTCTGGGGCCAACGTC.

With regard to this clone: The read ends 3 residues early relative to the CDR3; the germline J gene fills the gap. The V call is TRBV28, the J call TRBJ2-1, with TRBD2 matching 8 bases. There are 19 residues in the CDR3. CDR1 MDHEN and CDR2 SYDVKM come from the germline V gene. Trimming removed 2 bases from V and 0 bases from J; junction bases left unmatched: 12. This chain's CDR3 is CASSLISGASGSSYNEQFF. The sequenced CDR3 bases are TGTGCCAGCAGTTTAATTAGCGGGGCTAGCGGTAGCTCCTACAATGAG.

Regarding this clone: From the germline J gene comes the end of the CDR3, since the read stops 3 residues before it. The V call is TRBV19, the J call TRBJ1-2; 8 bases fit TRBD1. This CDR3 has 13 residues. From germline, CDR1 is LNHDA and CDR2 SQIVND (reference sequence). V lost 5 bases and J lost 5; bases outside the gene matches: 4. CDR3 DNA (partial): TGTGCCAGTAGTCGGACAGGGTTGTATGGC. As protein: CASSRTGLYG. The full-length CDR3 reads as CASSRTGLYGYTF. The variable domain in full, with the rest retrieved from reference TRBV19 and TRBJ1-2, is DGGITQSPKYLFRKEGQNVTLSCEQNLNHDAMYWYRQDPGQGLRLIYYSQIVNDFQKGDIAEGYSVSREKKESFPLTVTSAQKNPTAFYLCASSRTGLYGYTFGSGTRLTVV.

Concerning this clone itself: The CDR3 end is not reached by the read, which stops 3 residues before it; the germline J gene fills it in. The gene calls are TRBV20-1 and TRBJ2-1; 7 bases fit TRBD1. V lost 1 base to trimming and J lost 7 bases; unmatched junction nucleotides: 10. The CDR3 covers 15 residues. Per germline, CDR1 DFQATT and CDR2 SNEGSKA (reference sequence). Incomplete CDR3 DNA: TGCAGTGCTAGAGCAGGACAGGTCTTGGGTAATGAG. This translates into CSARAGQVLGNE. The complete CDR3 sequence is CSARAGQVLGNEQFF.

In the case of this clone: The read gets to within 3 residues of the CDR3 end, and the germline J gene fills in the rest. This chain connects TRBV20-1 to TRBJ2-5, with TRBD2 matching over 9 bases. Germline V lookup: CDR1 DFQATT, CDR2 SNEGSKA (reference sequence). The CDR3 totals 14 residues. V trimming: 2 bases; J trimming: 3 bases; junction bases outside the gene matches: 4. CDR3 protein: CSARPPSGEETQYF. Partial CDR3 DNA: TGCAGTGCTAGACCGCCTAGCGGGGAAGAGACC.

Concerning this clone itself: The read halts 3 residues ahead of the CDR3 end, with the missing end drawn from the germline J gene. The rearrangement joins TRBV13 to TRBJ2-1; 10 bases are a match to TRBD1. The trim removed 6 bases at V and 8 bases at J, leaving 10 bases unmatched. CDR1 is PRHDT, CDR2 FYEKMQ, per germline (reference sequence). This CDR3 spans 15 amino acids. The part of the CDR3 DNA that was read is TGTGCCAGCAGTATGGACAGGGGGATGATCGATGAG. Its protein product is CASSMDRGMIDE. The whole CDR3 region reads CASSMDRGMIDEQFF.

A remark on this clone: The read ends 3 residues early relative to the CDR3; the germline J gene fills the gap. The chain carries TRBV5-1 and TRBJ2-3; TRBD1 matches 10 bases. CDR3 length: 13 residues. V gave up 3 bases and J gave up 6 bases; unmatched junction bases: 1. CDR1 is SGHRS and CDR2 is YFSETQ in the germline V gene. The DNA read from the CDR3 is TGCGCCAGCAGCTGGACAGGGGGGGATACG. This codes for CASSWTGGDT. The CDR3 reads in full as CASSWTGGDTQYF.

About this clone itself: The CDR3 end is not reached by the read, which stops 3 residues before it; the germline J gene fills it in. The chain links TRBV20-1 to TRBJ2-2, with 7 bases identical to TRBD2. Germline assignment: CDR1 DFQATT and CDR2 SNEGSKA (reference sequence). J was trimmed by 3 bases and V by 2 bases; bases with no gene match: 9. The CDR3 is 16 residues long. CDR3 amino acids: CSARPSGLGDTGELFF. The CDR3 DNA, read in part, is TGCAGTGCTAGACCCTCCGGACTAGGGGACACCGGGGAG.

In the case of this clone: With the read ending 3 residues before the CDR3 end, the germline J gene is used to fill in that end. The rearrangement joins TRBV7-2 to TRBJ2-1; D perhaps matches TRBD1 (7 bases). Germline V gene sequence: CDR1 SGHTA, CDR2 FQGNSA. The CDR3 spans 15 residues. V lost 2 bases, J lost 1 base, and 9 bases lay in between. Partial CDR3 DNA: TGTGCCAGCAGCTTACAGGGGGGTTCCTACAATGAG. This translates into CASSLQGGSYNE. The entire CDR3 reads CASSLQGGSYNEQFF.

As for this clone: The read ends 3 residues early relative to the CDR3; the germline J gene fills the gap. This chain uses TRBV9 with TRBJ1-1, with D unresolved. Germline loops: CDR1 SGDLS, CDR2 YYNGEE. V dropped 0 bases and J dropped 0 bases, with 6 bases sitting between them. CDR3 length equals 14 residues. Incomplete CDR3 DNA: TGTGCCAGCAGCGTAGCAGCGTTGAACACTGAA. This translates into CASSVAALNTE. The whole CDR3 protein reads CASSVAALNTEAFF.

Turning to this clone: The read is 3 residues too short to cover the CDR3 end, so that end is filled in from the germline J gene. The V and J genes are TRBV11-2 and TRBJ2-1, with D maybe TRBD2 (5 bases). Trimming left V 0 bases short and J 4 bases short, with 7 bases between. The CDR3 runs to 14 residues. The germline gives CDR1 SGHAT, CDR2 FQNNGV. CDR3 DNA (partial): TGTGCCAGCAGCTTAGAGAGGGTATACAATGAG. This sequence encodes CASSLERVYNE. The whole CDR3 is CASSLERVYNEQFF.

The CDR3 DNA, read in part, is TGTGCCAGCAGCAACACCGGACAGGGGGCACATGGC. Translating gives CASSNTGQGAHG. The complete CDR3 reads CASSNTGQGAHGYTF. The rearrangement uses TRBV7-9 and TRBJ1-2; 11 bases are shared with TRBD1. The CDR3 extends 3 residues past the end of the read, so its final part is completed from the germline J gene. The CDR3 has 15 residues. Germline V gives CDR1 SEHNR, CDR2 FQNEAQ (reference sequence). The V segment lost 5 bases and the J segment 6 bases; nucleotides outside the gene matches: 8.

On this clone: The CDR3 extends 3 residues past the end of the read, so its final part is completed from the germline J gene. The V gene is TRBV20-1, the J gene TRBJ2-5; D is perhaps TRBD1 (6 bases). V was pared by 1 base and J by 5 bases, with 11 bases between. The V gene's germline CDR1 is DFQATT and CDR2 SNEGSKA (reference sequence). The length of the CDR3 is 13 residues. The CDR3 DNA, read in part, is TGCAGTGCTAGAGTTCAGGGGCAGGAGACC. Its translation: CSARVQGQET. In full, the CDR3 reads CSARVQGQETQYF.

As to this clone: Sequencing ends 3 residues short of the CDR3 end; the germline J gene provides the rest. The chain carries TRBV28 and TRBJ1-2; maybe TRBD1 (6 bases). Trimming pared 10 bases from V and 7 bases from J, leaving 22 bases between. This CDR3 is built from 14 residues. Germline V gives CDR1 MDHEN, CDR2 SYDVKM. The CDR3 bases that were read are TGTGCCACTATGGAGACAGGACGGCGGACTGGC. Translated: CATMETGRRTG. The CDR3 in full is CATMETGRRTGYTF.

Turning to this clone: An end of the junction does not agree with germline; a read error may underlie this. Sequencing ends 3 residues short of the CDR3 end; the germline J gene provides the rest. At the DNA level, this CDR3 is encoded by other sequences in the same sample as well. V usage is TRBV10-3 and J usage is TRBJ1-3, with D uncertain. Germline CDR1 ENHRY, CDR2 SYGVKD. The CDR3 is 13 amino acids. The CDR3 bases that were read are TGTGCCATCAGTGCAGACTCTGGAAACACG. It specifies CAISADSGNT. In full, the CDR3 is CAISADSGNTIYF.

Of note for this clone: From the germline J gene comes the end of the CDR3, since the read stops 3 residues before it. The chain employs TRBV20-1 and TRBJ1-2, with D unclear. V lost 6 bases, J lost 0 bases, and 11 bases lay in between. Germline V gene lookup returns CDR1 DFQATT and CDR2 SNEGSKA (reference sequence). The CDR3 is 13 residues long. Partial CDR3 DNA: TGCAGTGCCCTCCTCGAGCCTAACTATGGC. Its protein product is CSALLEPNYG. The complete CDR3 sequence is CSALLEPNYGYTF.